This TCR beta chain appears in the sequencing data of a study of regulatory T cells in long-lasting Graves disease. Study-wide background: Prior antithyroid drug treatment in newly diagnosed Graves' patients lasted under 3 months. Points from the study as a whole: Newly diagnosed Graves' patients had higher TCR diversity than persistent ones. New patients shared roughly 1,000 public clonotypes, fewer than the roughly 3,000 shared by persistent patients.

The time point was: newly diagnosed GD, antithyroid drugs for less than 3 months. With RNA extracted from PBMCs as input, the TCR library was made. Construction of TCR beta libraries relied on iRepertoire HTBI primers and on Arm-PCR targeting CDR3 regions. TCRdb analysed the multiplex PCR reads with MiXCR anew, one entry per CDR3 protein. The sample lists about 400,000 distinct CDR3 sequences, about 16% occurring once. About this clonotype itself: The antigen remains unidentified.

This TCR was sampled from a female donor with Graves disease. The sample consisted of peripheral blood mononuclear cells (PBMCs), taken at new diagnosis, from a patient treated with antithyroid drugs.

The chain's CDR3 is CASSLFAGPQYGYTF. CDR3 bases: TGTGCCAGCAGCTTATTCGCAGGGCCGCAGTATGGCTACACCTTC. The V gene is TRBV7-9, the J gene TRBJ1-2; D may be TRBD1 (5 bases). V was cut by 2 bases and J by 5 bases, with 15 bases left in between. The germline CDR1 and CDR2 sequences are SEHNR and FQNEAQ (reference sequence). This CDR3 region has 15 residues.